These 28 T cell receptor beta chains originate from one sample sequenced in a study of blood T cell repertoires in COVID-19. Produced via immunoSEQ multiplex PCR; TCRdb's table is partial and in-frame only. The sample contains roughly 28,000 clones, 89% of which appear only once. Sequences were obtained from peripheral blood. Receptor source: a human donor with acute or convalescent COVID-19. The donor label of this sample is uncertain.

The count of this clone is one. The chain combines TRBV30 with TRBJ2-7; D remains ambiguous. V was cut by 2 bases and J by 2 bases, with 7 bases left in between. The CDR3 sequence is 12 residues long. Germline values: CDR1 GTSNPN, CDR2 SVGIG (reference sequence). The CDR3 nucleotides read TGTGCCTGGAGTCCTCCCGCCTACGAGCAGTACTTC. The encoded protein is CAWSPPAYEQYF.

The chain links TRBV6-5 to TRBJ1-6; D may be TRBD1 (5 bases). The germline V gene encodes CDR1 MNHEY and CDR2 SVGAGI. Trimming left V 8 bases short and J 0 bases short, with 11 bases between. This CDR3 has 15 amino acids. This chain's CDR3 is CASQGDSSYNSPLHF. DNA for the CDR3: TGTGCCAGCCAGGGCGATAGCTCCTATAATTCACCCCTCCACTTT.

The CDR3 is CASSLMGDGTYNEQFF. The CDR3 DNA is TGTGCCAGCAGCTTAATGGGCGACGGGACCTACAATGAGCAGTTCTTC. The chain is built from TRBV11-3 and TRBJ2-1, with D tentatively TRBD2 (5 bases). The ends were cut back, 2 bases at V and 2 bases at J, with 13 bases in the middle. The CDR3 sequence is 16 residues long. Germline V CDR1 and CDR2: SGHNT, YENEEA.

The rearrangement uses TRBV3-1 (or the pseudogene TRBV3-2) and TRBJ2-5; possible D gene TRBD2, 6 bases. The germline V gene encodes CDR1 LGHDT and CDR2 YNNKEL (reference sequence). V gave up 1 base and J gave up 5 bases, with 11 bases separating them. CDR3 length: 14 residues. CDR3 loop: CASSQGRGVETQYF. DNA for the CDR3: TGTGCCAGCAGCCAAGGTCGCGGGGTGGAGACCCAGTACTTC.

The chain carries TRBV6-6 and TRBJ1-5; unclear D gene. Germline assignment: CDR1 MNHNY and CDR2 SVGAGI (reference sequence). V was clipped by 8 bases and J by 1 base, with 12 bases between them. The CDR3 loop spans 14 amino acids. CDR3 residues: CASAARGSNQPQHF. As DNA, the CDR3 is TGTGCCAGCGCGGCTAGAGGAAGCAATCAGCCCCAGCATTTT.

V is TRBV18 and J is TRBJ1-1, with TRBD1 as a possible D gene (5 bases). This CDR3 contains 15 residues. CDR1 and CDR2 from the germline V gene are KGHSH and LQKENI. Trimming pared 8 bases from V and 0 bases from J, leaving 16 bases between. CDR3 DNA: TGTGCCAGCGCGACCCGACAGCTTATGAACACTGAAGCTTTCTTT. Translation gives CASATRQLMNTEAFF.

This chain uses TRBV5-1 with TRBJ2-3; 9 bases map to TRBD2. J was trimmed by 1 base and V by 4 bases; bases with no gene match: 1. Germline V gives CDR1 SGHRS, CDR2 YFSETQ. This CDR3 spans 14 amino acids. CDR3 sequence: CASSRTSGTDTQYF. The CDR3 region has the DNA TGCGCCAGCAGCAGGACTAGCGGCACAGATACGCAGTATTTT.

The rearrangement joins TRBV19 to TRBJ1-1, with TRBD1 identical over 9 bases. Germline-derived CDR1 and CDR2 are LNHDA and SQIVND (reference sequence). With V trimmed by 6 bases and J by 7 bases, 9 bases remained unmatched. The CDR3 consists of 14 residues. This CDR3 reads CASRDTGGRGEAFF. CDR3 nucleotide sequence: TGTGCCAGTAGAGATACAGGGGGCCGGGGTGAAGCTTTCTTT.

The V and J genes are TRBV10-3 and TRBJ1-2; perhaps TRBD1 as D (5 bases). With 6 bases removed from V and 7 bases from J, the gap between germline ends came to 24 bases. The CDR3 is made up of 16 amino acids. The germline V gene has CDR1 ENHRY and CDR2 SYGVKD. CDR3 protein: CAISADPGLLVGGYTF. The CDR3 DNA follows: TGTGCCATCAGCGCAGACCCGGGACTCTTGGTCGGTGGCTACACCTTC.

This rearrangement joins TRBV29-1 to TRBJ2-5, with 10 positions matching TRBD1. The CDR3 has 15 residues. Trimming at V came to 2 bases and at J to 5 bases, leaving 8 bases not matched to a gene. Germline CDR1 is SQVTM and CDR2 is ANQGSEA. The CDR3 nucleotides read TGCAGCGTTGAACCCGACAGGGGGCGCGGGGAGACCCAGTACTTC. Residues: CSVEPDRGRGETQYF.

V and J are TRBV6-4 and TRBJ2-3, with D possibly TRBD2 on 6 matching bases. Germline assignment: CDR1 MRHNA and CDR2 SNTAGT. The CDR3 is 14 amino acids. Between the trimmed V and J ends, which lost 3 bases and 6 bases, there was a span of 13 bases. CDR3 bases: TGTGCCAGCAGTGAGCAGGGAGGAGGCGATACGCAGTATTTT. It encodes CASSEQGGGDTQYF.

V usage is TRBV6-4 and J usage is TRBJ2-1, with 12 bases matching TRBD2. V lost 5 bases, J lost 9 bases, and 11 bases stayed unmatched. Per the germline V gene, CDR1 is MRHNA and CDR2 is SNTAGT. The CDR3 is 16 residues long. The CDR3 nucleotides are TGTGCCAGCAGTCCAGAGTCACTAGCGGGAGGTGGTGAGCAGTTCTTC. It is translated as CASSPESLAGGGEQFF.

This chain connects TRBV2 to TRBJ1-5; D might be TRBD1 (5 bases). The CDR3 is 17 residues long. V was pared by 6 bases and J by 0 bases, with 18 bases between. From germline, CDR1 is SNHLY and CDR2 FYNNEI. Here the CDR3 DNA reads TGTGCCAGCAGAGCCCGAACCGACAGCTATAGCAATCAGCCCCAGCATTTT. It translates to CASRARTDSYSNQPQHF.

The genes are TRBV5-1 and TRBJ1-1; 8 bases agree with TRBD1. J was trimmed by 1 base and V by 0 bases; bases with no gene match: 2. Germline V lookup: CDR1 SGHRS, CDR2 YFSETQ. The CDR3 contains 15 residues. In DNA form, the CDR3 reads TGCGCCAGCAGCTTGGACGGACAGGGGAACACTGAAGCTTTCTTT. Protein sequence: CASSLDGQGNTEAFF.

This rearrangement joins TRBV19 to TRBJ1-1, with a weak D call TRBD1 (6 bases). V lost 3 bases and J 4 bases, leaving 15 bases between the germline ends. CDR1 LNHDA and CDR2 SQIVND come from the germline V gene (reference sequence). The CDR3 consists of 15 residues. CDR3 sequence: CASSMPIQGSTEAFF. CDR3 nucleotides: TGTGCCAGTAGTATGCCGATACAGGGATCCACTGAAGCTTTCTTT.

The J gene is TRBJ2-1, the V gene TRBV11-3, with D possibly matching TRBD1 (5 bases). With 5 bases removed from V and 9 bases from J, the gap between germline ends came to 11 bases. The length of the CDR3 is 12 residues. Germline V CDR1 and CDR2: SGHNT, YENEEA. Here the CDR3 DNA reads TGTGCCAGCAGCACCCCCCAGGGTGAGCAGTTCTTC. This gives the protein CASSTPQGEQFF. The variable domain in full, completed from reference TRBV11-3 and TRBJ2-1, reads EAGVVQSPRYKIIEKKQPVAFWCNPISGHNTLYWYLQNLGQGPELLIRYENEEAVDDSQLPKDRFSAERLKGVDSTLKIQPAELGDSAVYLCASSTPQGEQFFGPGTRLTVL.

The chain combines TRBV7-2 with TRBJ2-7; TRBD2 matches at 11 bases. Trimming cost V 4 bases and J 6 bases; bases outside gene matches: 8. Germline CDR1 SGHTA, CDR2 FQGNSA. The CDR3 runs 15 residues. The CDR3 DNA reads TGTGCCAGCAGCTCTAGCGGGGGGTCGTCAATCGAGCAGTACTTC. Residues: CASSSSGGSSIEQYF.

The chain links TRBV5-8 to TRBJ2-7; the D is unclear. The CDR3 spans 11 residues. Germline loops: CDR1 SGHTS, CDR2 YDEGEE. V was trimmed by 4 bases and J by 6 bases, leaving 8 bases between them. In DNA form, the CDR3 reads TGTGCCAGCAGCCGACACGGCGAGCAGTACTTC. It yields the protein CASSRHGEQYF.

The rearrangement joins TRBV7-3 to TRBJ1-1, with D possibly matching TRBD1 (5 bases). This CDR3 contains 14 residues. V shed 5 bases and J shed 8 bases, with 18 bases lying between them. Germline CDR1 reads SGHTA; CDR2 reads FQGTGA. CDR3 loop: CASSPGHASLEAFF. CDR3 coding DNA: TGTGCCAGCAGCCCAGGACACGCGTCCCTAGAAGCTTTCTTT.

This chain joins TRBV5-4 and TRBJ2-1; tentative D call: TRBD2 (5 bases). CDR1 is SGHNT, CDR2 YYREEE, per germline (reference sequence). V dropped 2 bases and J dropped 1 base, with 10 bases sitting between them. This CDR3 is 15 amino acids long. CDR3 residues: CASSLAVRSYNEQFF. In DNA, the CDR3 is TGTGCCAGCAGCTTAGCGGTTAGGTCCTACAATGAGCAGTTCTTC.

CDR3 nucleotides: TGCGCCAGCAGCTTATTGGACAGAACCGGGGAGCTGTTTTTT. It specifies CASSLLDRTGELFF. The rearrangement uses TRBV5-1 and TRBJ2-2; TRBD1 is a possible D gene (6 bases). The CDR3 extends over 14 amino acids. Per germline, CDR1 SGHRS and CDR2 YFSETQ. The V and J ends lost 2 bases and 5 bases respectively, with 10 bases between them.

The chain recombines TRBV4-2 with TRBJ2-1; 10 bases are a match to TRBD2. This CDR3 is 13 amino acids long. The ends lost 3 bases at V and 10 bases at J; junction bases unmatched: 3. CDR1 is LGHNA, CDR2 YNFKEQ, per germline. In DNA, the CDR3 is TGTGCCAGCAGCCAGAAAGCGGGGGGGGAGCAGTTCTTC. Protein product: CASSQKAGGEQFF.

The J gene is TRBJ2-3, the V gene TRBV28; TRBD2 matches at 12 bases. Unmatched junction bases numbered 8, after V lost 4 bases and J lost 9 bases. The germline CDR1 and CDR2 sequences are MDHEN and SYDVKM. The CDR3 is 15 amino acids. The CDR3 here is CASSSGGTSGFTQYF. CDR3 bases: TGTGCCAGCAGTTCAGGGGGGACTAGCGGGTTCACGCAGTATTTT. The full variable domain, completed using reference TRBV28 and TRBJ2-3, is DVKVTQSSRYLVKRTGEKVFLECVQDMDHENMFWYRQDPGLGLRLIYFSYDVKMKEKGDIPEGYSVSREKKERFSLILESASTNQTSMYLCASSSGGTSGFTQYFGPGTRLTVL.

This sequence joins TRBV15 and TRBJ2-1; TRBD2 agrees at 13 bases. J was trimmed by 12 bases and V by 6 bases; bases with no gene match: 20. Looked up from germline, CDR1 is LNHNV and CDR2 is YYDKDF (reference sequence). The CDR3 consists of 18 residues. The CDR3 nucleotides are TGTGCCACCAGTGACCCGGGGTTACTAGCGGGAGGGCCGGGGGGGCAGTTCTTC. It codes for CATSDPGLLAGGPGGQFF. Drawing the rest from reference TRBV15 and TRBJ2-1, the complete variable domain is DAMVIQNPRYQVTQFGKPVTLSCSQTLNHNVMYWYQQKSSQAPKLLFHYYDKDFNNEADTPDNFQSRRPNTSFCFLDIRSPGLGDTAMYLCATSDPGLLAGGPGGQFFGPGTRLTVL.

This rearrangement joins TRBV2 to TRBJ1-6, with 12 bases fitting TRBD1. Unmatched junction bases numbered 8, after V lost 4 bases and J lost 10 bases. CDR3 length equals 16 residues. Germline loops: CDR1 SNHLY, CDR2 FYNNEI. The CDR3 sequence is CASSAEGQGAGSPLHF. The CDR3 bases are TGTGCCAGCAGTGCCGAGGGACAGGGGGCGGGATCACCCCTCCACTTT.

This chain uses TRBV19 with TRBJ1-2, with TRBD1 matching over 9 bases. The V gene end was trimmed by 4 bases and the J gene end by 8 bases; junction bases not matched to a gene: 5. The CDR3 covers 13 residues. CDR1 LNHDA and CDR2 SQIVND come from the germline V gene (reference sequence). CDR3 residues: CASSNRDRVGYTF. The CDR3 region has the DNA TGTGCCAGTAGTAATCGGGACAGGGTCGGCTACACCTTC.

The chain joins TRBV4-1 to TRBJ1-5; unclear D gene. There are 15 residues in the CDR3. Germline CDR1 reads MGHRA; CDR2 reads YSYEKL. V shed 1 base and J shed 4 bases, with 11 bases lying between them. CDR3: CASSQGPYGNQPQHF. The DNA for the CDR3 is TGCGCCAGCAGCCAAGGCCCATACGGGAATCAGCCCCAGCATTTT.

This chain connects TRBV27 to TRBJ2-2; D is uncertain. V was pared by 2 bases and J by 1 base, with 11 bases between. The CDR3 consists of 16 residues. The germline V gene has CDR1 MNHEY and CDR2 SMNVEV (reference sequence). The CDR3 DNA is TGTGCCAGCAGTTTAAAACTACAACAGAACACCGGGGAGCTGTTTTTT. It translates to CASSLKLQQNTGELFF.